Listed here are 10 T cell receptor beta chains from one sample, sequenced in a study of T cell responses to AZD1222 COVID-19 vaccine. Only in-frame clones appear in the TCRdb table, and some are missing; sequencing was by immunoSEQ multiplex PCR. Of 90,000 to 150,000 clones detected, more than 70% appear once; the ten largest clones hold approximately 5.4%. This material consisted of peripheral blood, taken on day 0 of AZD1222 vaccination. These receptors all come from an adult in good health.

The CDR3 nucleotides are TGCAGCGGGGGTAACACTGAAGCTTTCTTT. This sequence encodes CSGGNTEAFF. This chain connects TRBV29-1 to TRBJ1-1; no clear D. Trimming shortened V by 7 bases and J by 2 bases, and 5 bases separated the two germline ends. In germline, CDR1 is SQVTM, CDR2 ANQGSEA. This CDR3 is built from 10 residues.

The rearrangement joins TRBV28 to TRBJ2-3; D uncertain. V was cut by 4 bases and J by 2 bases, with 4 bases left in between. The germline gives CDR1 MDHEN, CDR2 SYDVKM. The CDR3 has 12 residues. DNA of the CDR3: TGTGCCAGCAGTTCGACCACAGATACGCAGTATTTT. Encoded protein: CASSSTTDTQYF.

This chain joins TRBV11-3 and TRBJ2-3; D gene uncertain. There are 13 residues in the CDR3. Trimming removed 5 bases at V and 4 bases at J, with 10 bases between. Germline CDR1 is SGHNT and CDR2 is YENEEA. The DNA for the CDR3 is TGTGCCAGCAGCCCCCCAGGAGCAGATACGCAGTATTTT. Amino acid sequence: CASSPPGADTQYF.

The V call is TRBV5-1, the J call TRBJ2-7; D is unclear. This CDR3 has 13 amino acids. CDR1 SGHRS and CDR2 YFSETQ come from the germline V gene. The V gene lost 1 base and the J gene lost 6 bases, with 11 bases spanning the gap. The CDR3: CASSLNSLTEQYF. The CDR3 DNA is TGCGCCAGCAGCTTGAACAGTCTCACCGAGCAGTACTTC.

The chain uses TRBV7-9 and TRBJ1-1; D may be TRBD1 (6 bases). The V end was cut by 7 bases, the J end by 0 bases, with 12 bases between. There are 14 residues in the CDR3. Germline lookup yields CDR1 SEHNR and CDR2 FQNEAQ (reference sequence). For the CDR3, the DNA is TGTGCCAGCACCCGGGGGCCTTTGAACACTGAAGCTTTCTTT. Its protein is CASTRGPLNTEAFF.

The J gene is TRBJ1-5, the V gene TRBV7-2, with a possible D match to TRBD1 (5 bases). The germline V and J ends were trimmed by 1 base and 3 bases, with 19 bases remaining between them. This CDR3 comprises 18 residues. CDR1 SGHTA and CDR2 FQGNSA come from the germline V gene. As DNA, the CDR3 is TGTGCCAGCAGCTTAGGATATGGGTTGCGGGGCGACAATCAGCCCCAGCATTTT. Its translation: CASSLGYGLRGDNQPQHF.

This clone was detected once. The gene calls are TRBV4-3 and TRBJ1-2; 12 bases match TRBD1. Germline V gives CDR1 LGHNA, CDR2 YSLEER. CDR3 length equals 16 residues. The V segment lost 0 bases and the J segment 6 bases; nucleotides outside the gene matches: 5. The CDR3 sequence: CASSQDAGQGANGYTF. The CDR3 DNA follows: TGCGCCAGCAGCCAAGATGCGGGACAGGGGGCGAATGGCTACACCTTC.

The genes are TRBV15 and TRBJ2-1; 7 bases are shared with TRBD2. V shed 3 bases and J 5 bases; nucleotides not matched to a gene: 7. The CDR3 length is 15 residues. Germline CDR1 LNHNV, CDR2 YYDKDF (reference sequence). CDR3 in DNA: TGTGCCACCAGCAGGCCCGGGACTATGAACAATGAGCAGTTCTTC. Its protein is CATSRPGTMNNEQFF.

This chain links TRBV3-1 (or the pseudogene TRBV3-2) with TRBJ1-4; D unclear. V lost 1 base and J 6 bases, leaving 9 bases between the germline ends. In germline, CDR1 is LGHDT, CDR2 YNNKEL (reference sequence). The CDR3 loop spans 14 amino acids. The CDR3 DNA reads as TGTGCCAGCAGCCAAGTCGCACGGTATGAAAAACTGTTTTTT. It yields the protein CASSQVARYEKLFF.

V gene TRBV5-8 combines with J gene TRBJ2-3; D may correspond to TRBD1 or TRBD2 (5 bases each). V lost 1 base and J 2 bases, leaving 14 bases between the germline ends. CDR1 is SGHTS and CDR2 is YDEGEE in the germline V gene. This CDR3 comprises 16 residues. CDR3 nucleotide sequence: TGTGCCAGCAGCTTGCTTTCAGGGACCCTCACAGATACGCAGTATTTT. Protein: CASSLLSGTLTDTQYF.